A selection of T cell receptor beta chains follows, all from one sample in a study of cytomegalovirus exposure and HLA in healthy donors. Here immunoSEQ multiplex PCR was the method, and the copy in TCRdb shows in-frame clones only, minus some. The table records some 120,000 clones, roughly 78% of them present only once. Material: PBMCs. The receptor source for this set is a man aged 25 to 45 in good health and CMV-seronegative. CDR3s include the opening cysteine and the closing phenylalanine or tryptophan. D genes are given only for firm matches. Rows give clone size only sometimes, using once, few, many, or a class for an expanded clone.

>TRBJ1-5|.|TRBV10-3|.
CAISESGGVRGNQPQHF
TGTGCCATCAGTGAGTCGGGGGGAGTACGGGGCAATCAGCCCCAGCATTTT
>TRBJ1-4|.|TRBV5-1|.
CASSFRVGEKLFF
TGCGCCAGCAGCTTTCGGGTTGGTGAAAAACTGTTTTTT
>TRBJ2-1|.|TRBV5-4|TRBD1
CASSLRDRDYNEQFF
TGTGCCAGCAGTCTCCGGGACAGGGACTACAATGAGCAGTTCTTC
>TRBJ2-3|.|TRBV11-1|.
CASSLVGRGTQYF
TGTGCCAGCAGCTTAGTAGGACGGGGGACGCAGTATTTT
>TRBJ1-6|.|TRBV6-6|TRBD1
CASSGTAYNSPLHF
TGTGCCAGCAGCGGGACAGCCTATAATTCACCCCTCCACTTT
>TRBJ2-7|.|TRBV2|.
CASRADSYEQYF
TGTGCCAGCAGAGCCGACAGCTACGAGCAGTACTTC
>TRBJ2-7|.|TRBV2|.
CASSPGTLTAYEQYF
TGTGCCAGCAGTCCTGGGACTCTCACCGCCTACGAGCAGTACTTC
>TRBJ1-1|few|TRBV6-1|TRBD1
CASSRTGSEAFF
TGTGCCAGCAGCCGGACAGGGAGTGAAGCTTTCTTT
>TRBJ2-7|.|TRBV5-5|TRBD1
CASTPVTGNTYEQYF
TGTGCCAGCACCCCAGTGACAGGGAATACCTACGAGCAGTACTTC
>TRBJ2-3|.|TRBV6-4|.
CASSEAAGTDTQYF
TGTGCCAGCAGTGAGGCCGCCGGCACAGATACGCAGTATTTT
>TRBJ2-7|.|TRBV2|TRBD1
CASSEARSGTGDHEQYF
TGTGCCAGCAGTGAAGCGAGATCAGGAACAGGGGACCACGAGCAGTACTTC
>TRBJ1-2|.|TRBV7-2|.
CAGSLGLNRDPNYGYTF
TGTGCCGGCAGCTTAGGGTTGAACAGGGATCCTAACTATGGCTACACCTTC
>TRBJ1-1|.|TRBV4-3|TRBD1
CASSHGRTGPEAFF
TGCGCCAGCAGCCACGGACGGACAGGGCCTGAAGCTTTCTTT
>TRBJ1-5|once|TRBV7-9|.
CASSPLGGGQPQHF
TGTGCCAGCAGCCCCTTGGGAGGTGGACAGCCCCAGCATTTT
>TRBJ1-5|.|TRBV10-2|TRBD1
CAEAHRGRVVIYQPQHF
TGCGCCGAGGCCCACAGGGGACGGGTTGTTATCTATCAGCCCCAGCATTTT
>TRBJ1-2|.|TRBV10-3|TRBD1
CAISVTGGGYGYTF
TGTGCCATCAGTGTGACAGGGGGGGGCTATGGCTACACCTTC
>TRBJ2-3|.|TRBV11-2|TRBD2
CASSPLVGLAGGTDTQYF
TGTGCCAGCAGCCCCCTAGTTGGGCTAGCGGGGGGGACAGATACGCAGTATTTT
>TRBJ2-3|.|TRBV6-6|.
CASSYVADTQYF
TGTGCCAGCAGTTATGTAGCAGATACGCAGTATTTT
>TRBJ2-7|.|TRBV9|TRBD2
CASSVPGTTWGEQYF
TGTGCCAGCAGCGTACCGGGGACTACCTGGGGCGAGCAGTACTTC
>TRBJ1-5|.|TRBV5-1|.
CASSLQGGDNQPQHF
TGCGCCAGCAGCTTGCAGGGAGGGGACAATCAGCCCCAGCATTTT
>TRBJ2-5|few|TRBV5-1|.
CASSSPDRDTQETQYF
TGCGCCAGCAGCTCTCCCGACCGGGACACCCAAGAGACCCAGTACTTC
>TRBJ1-2|.|TRBV2|TRBD1
CASSGIGRGRGYTF
TGTGCCAGCAGTGGAATCGGCAGGGGGCGAGGCTACACCTTC
>TRBJ2-7|.|TRBV2|TRBD2
CATVAGSTYEQYF
TGTGCCACCGTAGCGGGGTCGACCTACGAGCAGTACTTC
>TRBJ1-1|.|TRBV5-6|.
CASSWETGNTEAFF
TGTGCCAGCAGCTGGGAGACAGGGAACACTGAAGCTTTCTTT
>TRBJ1-2|.|TRBV11-3|TRBD1
CASSMTGPYSYGYTF
TGTGCCAGCAGCATGACAGGGCCCTACTCCTATGGCTACACCTTC
>TRBJ1-6|.|TRBV7-9|.
CASGGDSYNSPLHF
TGTGCCAGCGGAGGGGACTCCTATAATTCACCCCTCCACTTT
>TRBJ1-1|once|TRBV6-6|.
CASSTTGTEAFF
TGTGCCAGCAGTACCACAGGAACTGAAGCTTTCTTT
>TRBJ2-7|.|TRBV5-1|.
CASTKDTVGEQYF
TGCGCCAGCACCAAGGACACGGTTGGGGAGCAGTACTTC
>TRBJ2-3|.|TRBV6-8|.
CASSSIAETDTQYF
TGTGCCAGCAGTTCTATAGCGGAGACAGATACGCAGTATTTT
>TRBJ1-1|.|TRBV19|.
CASRMGQEAFF
TGTGCCAGTAGGATGGGGCAGGAAGCTTTCTTT
>TRBJ1-1|few|TRBV19|TRBD1
CATNSEGAMVNTEAFF
TGTGCCACCAATTCCGAGGGGGCGATGGTGAACACTGAAGCTTTCTTT
>TRBJ2-7|.|TRBV19|TRBD1
CATLRWTGVSYEQYF
TGTGCCACGTTGAGGTGGACAGGGGTCTCCTACGAGCAGTACTTC
>TRBJ1-2|.|TRBV19|.
CASSIGTVPGYVF
TGTGCCAGTAGTATAGGGACAGTGCCTGGCTACGTCTTC
>TRBJ1-3|few|TRBV25-1|TRBD1
CASSESETGGGNTIYF
TGTGCCAGCAGTGAATCTGAGACAGGGGGTGGAAACACCATATATTTT
>TRBJ1-5|few|TRBV28|.
CASLTGSNQPQHF
TGTGCCAGCCTCACGGGGAGCAATCAGCCCCAGCATTTT
>TRBJ2-1|few|TRBV25-1|TRBD1
CASSGDRGRGSYNEQFF
TGTGCCAGCAGTGGGGACAGGGGGCGCGGTTCCTACAATGAGCAGTTCTTC
>TRBJ2-7|.|TRBV5-1|.
CASSFSTTGSYEQYF
TGCGCCAGCAGCTTTAGTACCACCGGGAGCTACGAGCAGTACTTC
>TRBJ2-3|.|TRBV18|.
CGSRGISTDTQYF
TGTGGATCCCGCGGCATAAGCACAGATACGCAGTATTTT
>TRBJ1-3|.|TRBV11-2|TRBD1
CASSRQGASGNTIYF
TGTGCCAGCAGTCGTCAGGGGGCCTCTGGAAACACCATATATTTT
>TRBJ2-1|.|TRBV15|.
CATSTTADTWSDLVQQFF
TGTGCCACCAGCACCACCGCGGACACCTGGTCCGACCTAGTGCAACAGTTCTTC
>TRBJ2-7|.|TRBV7-8|TRBD2
CASSLASGTSVRYEQYF
TGTGCCAGCAGCTTAGCTTCCGGGACTAGCGTCAGGTACGAGCAGTACTTC
>TRBJ1-1|once|TRBV27|.
CASSQRVWGTEAFF
TGTGCCAGCAGTCAGCGGGTGTGGGGCACTGAAGCTTTCTTT
>TRBJ2-7|.|TRBV9|TRBD2
CASSDPGLAGPNEQYF
TGTGCCAGCAGCGACCCGGGACTAGCGGGCCCCAACGAGCAGTACTTC
>TRBJ2-1|.|TRBV29-1|TRBD2
CSGVPGLAGRLSYNEQFF
TGCAGCGGCGTACCGGGACTAGCGGGGCGACTCTCCTACAATGAGCAGTTCTTC
>TRBJ2-7|.|TRBV7-2|TRBD2
CASSRTSGGPEYF
TGTGCCAGCAGTCGGACTAGCGGGGGGCCGGAGTACTTC
>TRBJ1-1|.|TRBV7-9|TRBD1
CASSPRQGNWVSTEAFF
TGTGCCAGCAGCCCTCGACAGGGCAATTGGGTAAGCACTGAAGCTTTCTTT
>TRBJ1-4|.|TRBV4-2|.
CASSHPKDRATNEKLFF
TGTGCCAGCAGCCACCCTAAGGACAGAGCAACTAATGAAAAACTGTTTTTT
>TRBJ2-7|few|TRBV18|TRBD1
CASSPPGQGSYEQYF
TGTGCCAGCTCACCACCGGGACAGGGATCCTACGAGCAGTACTTC
>TRBJ2-5|.|TRBV29-1|TRBD1
CSVEIGTGRGGETQYF
TGCAGCGTTGAAATCGGGACAGGGCGAGGTGGAGAGACCCAGTACTTC
>TRBJ2-7|.|TRBV30|TRBD2
CAWSRGGLTYEQYF
TGTGCCTGGAGCCGGGGGGGGCTCACCTACGAGCAGTACTTC
>TRBJ2-7|.|TRBV18|TRBD1
CASSRGTGGTYEQYF
TGTGCCAGCTCAAGGGGGACAGGGGGCACCTACGAGCAGTACTTC
>TRBJ2-5|.|TRBV28|TRBD2
CASSLPGGWETQYF
TGTGCCAGCAGTTTACCGGGGGGGTGGGAGACCCAGTACTTC
>TRBJ1-2|.|TRBV5-1|.
CASSLGQVYGYTF
TGCGCCAGCAGCTTGGGACAGGTATATGGCTACACCTTC
>TRBJ2-7|.|TRBV2|.
CASTVYDEQYF
TGTGCCAGCACAGTATATGACGAGCAGTACTTC
>TRBJ1-1|few|TRBV5-1|TRBD1
CASTDPGQGWTEAFF
TGCGCCAGCACCGATCCGGGACAGGGGTGGACTGAAGCTTTCTTT